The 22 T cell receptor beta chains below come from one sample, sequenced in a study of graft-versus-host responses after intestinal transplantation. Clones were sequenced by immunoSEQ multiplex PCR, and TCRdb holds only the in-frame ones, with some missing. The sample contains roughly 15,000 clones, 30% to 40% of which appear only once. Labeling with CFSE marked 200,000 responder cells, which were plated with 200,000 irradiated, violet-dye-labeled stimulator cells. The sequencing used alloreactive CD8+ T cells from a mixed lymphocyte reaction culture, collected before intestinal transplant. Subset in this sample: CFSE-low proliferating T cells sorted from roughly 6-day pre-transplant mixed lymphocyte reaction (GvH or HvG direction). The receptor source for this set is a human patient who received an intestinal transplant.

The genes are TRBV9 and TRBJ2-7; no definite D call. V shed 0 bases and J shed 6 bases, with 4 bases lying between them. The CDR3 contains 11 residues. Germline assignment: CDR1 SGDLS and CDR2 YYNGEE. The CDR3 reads CASSVGGEQYF. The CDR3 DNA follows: TGTGCCAGCAGCGTAGGGGGCGAGCAGTACTTC.

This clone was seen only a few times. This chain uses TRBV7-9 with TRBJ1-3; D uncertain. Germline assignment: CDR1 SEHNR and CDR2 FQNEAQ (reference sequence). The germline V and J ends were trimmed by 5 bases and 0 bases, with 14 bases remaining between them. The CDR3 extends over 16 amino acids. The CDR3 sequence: CASSPHTFFSGNTIYF. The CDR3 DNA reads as TGTGCCAGCAGCCCACACACCTTCTTCTCTGGAAACACCATATATTTT. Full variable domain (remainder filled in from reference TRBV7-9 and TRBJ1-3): DTGVSQNPRHKITKRGQNVTFRCDPISEHNRLYWYRQTLGQGPEFLTYFQNEAQLEKSRLLSDRFSAERPKGSFSTLEIQRTEQGDSAMYLCASSPHTFFSGNTIYFGEGSWLTVV.

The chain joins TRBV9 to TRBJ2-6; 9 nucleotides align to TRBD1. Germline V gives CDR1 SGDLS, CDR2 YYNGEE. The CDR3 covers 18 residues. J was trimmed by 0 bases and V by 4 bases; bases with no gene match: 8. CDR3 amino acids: CASSPWGQGFSGANVLTF. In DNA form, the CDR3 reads TGTGCCAGCAGCCCCTGGGGACAGGGTTTCTCTGGGGCCAACGTCCTGACTTTC. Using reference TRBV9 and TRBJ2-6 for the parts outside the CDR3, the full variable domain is DSGVTQTPKHLITATGQRVTLRCSPRSGDLSVYWYQQSLDQGLQFLIQYYNGEERAKGNILERFSAQQFPDLHSELNLSSLELGDSALYFCASSPWGQGFSGANVLTFGAGSRLTVL.

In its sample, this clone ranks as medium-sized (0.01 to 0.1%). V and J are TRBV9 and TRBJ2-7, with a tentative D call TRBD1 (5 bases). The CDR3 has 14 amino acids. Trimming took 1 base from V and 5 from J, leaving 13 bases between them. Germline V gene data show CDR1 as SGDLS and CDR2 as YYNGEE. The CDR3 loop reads CASSVLAGINEQYF. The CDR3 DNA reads TGTGCCAGCAGCGTACTCGCAGGGATCAACGAGCAGTACTTC.

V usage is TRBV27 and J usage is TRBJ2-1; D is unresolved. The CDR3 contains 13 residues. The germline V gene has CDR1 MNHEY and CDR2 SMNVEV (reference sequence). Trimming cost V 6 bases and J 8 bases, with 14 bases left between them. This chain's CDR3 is CASSPLGWDEQFF. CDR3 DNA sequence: TGTGCCAGCAGCCCGCTGGGGTGGGATGAGCAGTTCTTC.

CDR3 bases: TGTGCCAGCAGCGGTAGACTCGCGAACACAGATACGCAGTATTTT. Translated: CASSGRLANTDTQYF. This chain links TRBV7-6 with TRBJ2-3; D ambiguous. Germline lookup yields CDR1 SGHVS and CDR2 FNYEAQ. The CDR3 covers 15 residues. Trimming cost V 5 bases and J 2 bases, with 14 bases left between them.

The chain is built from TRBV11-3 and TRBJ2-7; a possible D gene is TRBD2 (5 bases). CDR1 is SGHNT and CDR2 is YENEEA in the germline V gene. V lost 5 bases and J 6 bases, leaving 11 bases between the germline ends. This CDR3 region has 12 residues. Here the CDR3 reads CASSPTRGEQYF. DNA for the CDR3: TGTGCCAGCAGCCCAACCCGGGGCGAGCAGTACTTC.

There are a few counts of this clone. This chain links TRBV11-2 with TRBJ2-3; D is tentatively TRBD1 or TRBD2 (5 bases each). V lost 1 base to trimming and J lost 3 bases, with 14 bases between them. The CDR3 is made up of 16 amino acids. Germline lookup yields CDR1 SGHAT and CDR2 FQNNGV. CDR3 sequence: CASSLGFGAGTDTQYF. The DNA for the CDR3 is TGTGCCAGCAGCTTAGGATTCGGGGCAGGGACAGATACGCAGTATTTT.

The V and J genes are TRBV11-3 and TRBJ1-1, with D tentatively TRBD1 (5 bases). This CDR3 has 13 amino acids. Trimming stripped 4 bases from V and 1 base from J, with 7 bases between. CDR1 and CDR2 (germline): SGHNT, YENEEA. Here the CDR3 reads CASSWGRNTEAFF. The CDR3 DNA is TGTGCCAGCAGCTGGGGACGGAACACTGAAGCTTTCTTT. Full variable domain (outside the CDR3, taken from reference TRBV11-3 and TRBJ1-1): EAGVVQSPRYKIIEKKQPVAFWCNPISGHNTLYWYLQNLGQGPELLIRYENEEAVDDSQLPKDRFSAERLKGVDSTLKIQPAELGDSAVYLCASSWGRNTEAFFGQGTRLTVV.

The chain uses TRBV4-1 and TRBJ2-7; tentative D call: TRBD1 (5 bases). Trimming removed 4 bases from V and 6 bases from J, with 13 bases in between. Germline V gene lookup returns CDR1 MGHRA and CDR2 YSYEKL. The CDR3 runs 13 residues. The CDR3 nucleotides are TGCGCCAGCAGCCTACCCAGGGATTCCGAGCAGTACTTC. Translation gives CASSLPRDSEQYF.

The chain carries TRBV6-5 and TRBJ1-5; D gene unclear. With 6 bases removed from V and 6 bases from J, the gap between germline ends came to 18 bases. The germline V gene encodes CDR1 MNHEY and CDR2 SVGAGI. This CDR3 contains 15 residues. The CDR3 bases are TGTGCCAGCAGCCCCGACCATGTTTGGGGTCAGCCCCAGCATTTT. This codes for CASSPDHVWGQPQHF.

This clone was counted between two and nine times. The CDR3 nucleotides read TGTGCCAGCAGCTTAAGGGACCAATACAATGAGCAGTTCTTC. Protein product: CASSLRDQYNEQFF. The chain links TRBV7-2 to TRBJ2-1; either TRBD1 or TRBD2 may supply D (5 bases each). This CDR3 has 14 amino acids. The germline gives CDR1 SGHTA, CDR2 FQGNSA. Trimming stripped 2 bases from V and 4 bases from J, with 9 bases between.

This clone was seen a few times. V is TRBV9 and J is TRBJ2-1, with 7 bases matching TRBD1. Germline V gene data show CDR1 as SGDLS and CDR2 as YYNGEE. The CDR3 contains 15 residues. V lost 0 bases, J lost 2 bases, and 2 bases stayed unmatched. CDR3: CASSVDRGPYNEQFF. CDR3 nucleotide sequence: TGTGCCAGCAGCGTAGACAGGGGTCCCTACAATGAGCAGTTCTTC.

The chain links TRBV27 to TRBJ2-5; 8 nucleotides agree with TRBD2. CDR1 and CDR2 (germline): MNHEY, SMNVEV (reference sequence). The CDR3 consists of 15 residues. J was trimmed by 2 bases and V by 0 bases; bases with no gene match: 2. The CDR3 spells CASSLSLAGQETQYF. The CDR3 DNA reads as TGTGCCAGCAGTTTATCCTTAGCGGGGCAAGAGACCCAGTACTTC.

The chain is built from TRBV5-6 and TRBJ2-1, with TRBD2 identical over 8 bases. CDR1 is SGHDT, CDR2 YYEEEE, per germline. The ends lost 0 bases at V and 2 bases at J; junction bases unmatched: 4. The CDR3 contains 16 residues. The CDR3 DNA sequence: TGTGCCAGCAGCTTGGTCGGGGGGGCCACCTACAATGAGCAGTTCTTC. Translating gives CASSLVGGATYNEQFF.

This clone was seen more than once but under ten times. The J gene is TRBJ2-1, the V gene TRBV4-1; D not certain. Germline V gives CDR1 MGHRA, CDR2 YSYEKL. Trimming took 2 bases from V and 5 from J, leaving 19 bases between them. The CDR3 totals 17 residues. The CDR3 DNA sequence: TGCGCCAGCAGCCAATTTTCTAGTCCCCCCCTCGACAATGAGCAGTTCTTC. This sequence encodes CASSQFSSPPLDNEQFF.

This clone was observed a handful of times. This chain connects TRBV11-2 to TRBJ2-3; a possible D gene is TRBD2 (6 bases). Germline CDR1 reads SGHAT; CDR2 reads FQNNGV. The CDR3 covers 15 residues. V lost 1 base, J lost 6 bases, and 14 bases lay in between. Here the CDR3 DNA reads TGTGCCAGCAGCTTAGGGGTGGGAGGTTGGGATACGCAGTATTTT. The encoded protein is CASSLGVGGWDTQYF.

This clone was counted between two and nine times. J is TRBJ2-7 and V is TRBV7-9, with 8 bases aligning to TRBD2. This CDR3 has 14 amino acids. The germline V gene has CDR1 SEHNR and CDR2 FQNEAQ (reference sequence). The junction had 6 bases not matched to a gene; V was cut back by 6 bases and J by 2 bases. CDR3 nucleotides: TGTGCCAGCAGTCCGGGGGGGGGCCCCTACGAGCAGTACTTC. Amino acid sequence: CASSPGGGPYEQYF.

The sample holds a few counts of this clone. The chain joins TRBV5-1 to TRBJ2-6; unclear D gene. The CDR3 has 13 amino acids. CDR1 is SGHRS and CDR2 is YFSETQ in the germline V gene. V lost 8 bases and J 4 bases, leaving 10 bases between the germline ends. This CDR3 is CASRSGGANVLTF. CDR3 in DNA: TGCGCCAGTAGGTCGGGCGGGGCCAACGTCCTGACTTTC.

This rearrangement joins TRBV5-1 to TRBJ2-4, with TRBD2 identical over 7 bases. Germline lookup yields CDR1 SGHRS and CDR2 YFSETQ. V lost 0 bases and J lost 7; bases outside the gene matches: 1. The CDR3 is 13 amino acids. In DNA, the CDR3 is TGCGCCAGCAGCTTGGCCGGGGGGAACATTCAGTACTTC. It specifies CASSLAGGNIQYF.

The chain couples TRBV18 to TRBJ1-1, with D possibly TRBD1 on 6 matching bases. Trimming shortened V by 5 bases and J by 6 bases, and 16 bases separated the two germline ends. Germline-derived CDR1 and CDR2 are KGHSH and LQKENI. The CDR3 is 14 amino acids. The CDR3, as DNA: TGTGCCAGCTCAGATACAGGGCCCTCCCCTGAAGCTTTCTTT. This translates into CASSDTGPSPEAFF.

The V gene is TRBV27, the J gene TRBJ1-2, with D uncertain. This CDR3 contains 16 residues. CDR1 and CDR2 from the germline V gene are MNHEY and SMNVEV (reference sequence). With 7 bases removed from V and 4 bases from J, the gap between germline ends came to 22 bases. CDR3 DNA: TGTGCCAGCAAACCCGATCCCAGCGTCTCCATCTATGGCTACACCTTC. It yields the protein CASKPDPSVSIYGYTF.